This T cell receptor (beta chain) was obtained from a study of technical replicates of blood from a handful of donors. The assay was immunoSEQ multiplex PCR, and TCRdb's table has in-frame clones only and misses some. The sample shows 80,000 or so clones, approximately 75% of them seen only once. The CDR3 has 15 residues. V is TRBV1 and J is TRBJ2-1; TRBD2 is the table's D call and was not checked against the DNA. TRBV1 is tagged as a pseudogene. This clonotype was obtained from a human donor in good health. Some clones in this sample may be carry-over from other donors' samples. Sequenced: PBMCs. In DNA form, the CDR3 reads TGCACCAGCAGCCAAGATCGGTGGAGCCCCGGCGGGCAGTTCTTC. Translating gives CTSSQDRWSPGGQFF.